These 23 T cell receptor beta chains were sequenced from one sample in a study of T cell responses to AZD1222 COVID-19 vaccine. Assay used: immunoSEQ multiplex PCR; TCRdb lists only in-frame clones, some missing. This sample has around 120,000 clones; approximately 94% occur once, and the top ten carry 5%. Material: peripheral blood, obtained 28 days after the second AZD1222 dose. The receptors were sampled from an adult who received the AZD1222 COVID-19 vaccine.

The chain recombines TRBV6-2 or TRBV6-3 with TRBJ2-7; possibly TRBD1 for D (5 bases). Germline V CDR1 and CDR2: MNHEY, SVGEGT. The CDR3 runs to 16 residues. Trimming shortened V by 2 bases and J by 1 base, and 15 bases separated the two germline ends. The CDR3 bases are TGTGCCAGCAGTTACGATGGACATAACCCTTCCTACGAGCAGTACTTC. The encoded protein is CASSYDGHNPSYEQYF.

The rearrangement joins TRBV29-1 to TRBJ2-1; D remains unclear. Between the trimmed V and J ends, which lost 3 bases and 5 bases, there was a span of 8 bases. CDR1 and CDR2 from the germline V gene are SQVTM and ANQGSEA. The CDR3 runs to 12 residues. In nucleotides, the CDR3 is TGCAGCGTTGACCCCAGAAACAATGAGCAGTTCTTC. Protein: CSVDPRNNEQFF.

This rearrangement joins TRBV6-6 to TRBJ1-5; the D is unclear. The CDR3 runs to 15 residues. CDR1 is MNHNY, CDR2 SVGAGI, per germline (reference sequence). V lost 10 bases and J lost 0, with 16 bases in between. The CDR3 DNA sequence: TGTGCCACCAAGGACTCCCAAGTTAGCAATCAGCCCCAGCATTTT. Amino acid sequence: CATKDSQVSNQPQHF.

The V call is TRBV19, the J call TRBJ2-1; TRBD2 matches at 7 bases. V gave up 4 bases and J gave up 4 bases; unmatched junction bases: 10. Looked up from germline, CDR1 is LNHDA and CDR2 is SQIVND (reference sequence). This CDR3 spans 16 amino acids. CDR3 protein: CASSKVALAEYNEQFF. In DNA, the CDR3 is TGTGCCAGTAGTAAGGTCGCGCTAGCGGAGTACAATGAGCAGTTCTTC.

This rearrangement joins TRBV6-5 to TRBJ2-5; a weak D match, TRBD1 (6 bases). V dropped 6 bases and J dropped 0 bases, with 11 bases sitting between them. Per the germline V gene, CDR1 is MNHEY and CDR2 is SVGAGI. The CDR3 is 14 amino acids. The CDR3 loop reads CASSPQGHQETQYF. In DNA, the CDR3 is TGTGCCAGCAGCCCACAGGGACACCAAGAGACCCAGTACTTC.

The chain recombines TRBV19 with TRBJ1-1, with a possible D match to TRBD1 (5 bases). This CDR3 contains 14 residues. The V gene's germline CDR1 is LNHDA and CDR2 SQIVND (reference sequence). Trimming cost V 4 bases and J 3 bases, with 12 bases left between them. CDR3 in amino acids: CASSNWGWDTEAFF. The CDR3 DNA follows: TGTGCCAGTAGTAATTGGGGGTGGGACACTGAAGCTTTCTTT. The complete variable domain, with remaining parts taken from reference TRBV19 and TRBJ1-1, reads DGGITQSPKYLFRKEGQNVTLSCEQNLNHDAMYWYRQDPGQGLRLIYYSQIVNDFQKGDIAEGYSVSREKKESFPLTVTSAQKNPTAFYLCASSNWGWDTEAFFGQGTRLTVV.

The sample holds a few counts of this clone. The chain joins TRBV4-1 to TRBJ1-5; the match to TRBD1 covers 7 bases. After removal of 1 base from V and 3 bases from J, the junction contained 3 bases not matched to a gene. The CDR3 consists of 15 residues. Per germline, CDR1 MGHRA and CDR2 YSYEKL. CDR3 residues: CASSQGTGVNQPQHF. DNA for the CDR3: TGCGCCAGCAGCCAAGGAACAGGGGTCAATCAGCCCCAGCATTTT.

J is TRBJ2-3 and V is TRBV4-3; no definite D call. This CDR3 spans 14 amino acids. Germline assignment: CDR1 LGHNA and CDR2 YSLEER. The V end was cut by 4 bases, the J end by 2 bases, with 10 bases between. CDR3 coding DNA: TGCGCCAGCAGCCCGACGGTGAACACAGATACGCAGTATTTT. It encodes CASSPTVNTDTQYF.

The rearrangement links TRBV6-6 to TRBJ1-5; D gene ambiguous. The CDR3 sequence is 13 residues long. V lost 4 bases to trimming and J lost 3 bases, with 7 bases between them. Germline V gene sequence: CDR1 MNHNY, CDR2 SVGAGI (reference sequence). This CDR3 is CASSSRHNQPQHF. For the CDR3, the DNA is TGTGCCAGCAGTTCCAGGCACAATCAGCCCCAGCATTTT.

The rearrangement links TRBV5-6 to TRBJ1-1, with no clear D. V lost 2 bases and J lost 3, with 8 bases in between. The CDR3 runs 13 residues. Looked up from germline, CDR1 is SGHDT and CDR2 is YYEEEE. The CDR3 bases are TGTGCCAGCAGCTTTCAGACGGACACTGAAGCTTTCTTT. It codes for CASSFQTDTEAFF.

The rearrangement uses TRBV25-1 and TRBJ2-1, with 8 nucleotides matching TRBD1. The V gene end was trimmed by 0 bases and the J gene end by 10 bases; junction bases not matched to a gene: 8. Germline V gives CDR1 MGHDK, CDR2 SYGVNS. This CDR3 is built from 15 residues. The CDR3 coding sequence is TGTGCCAGCAGTGAATATGGGACAGGCATGACGGAGCAGTTCTTC. As protein: CASSEYGTGMTEQFF.

J is TRBJ2-3 and V is TRBV7-9, with no clear D. The germline V gene has CDR1 SEHNR and CDR2 FQNEAQ (reference sequence). The CDR3 runs 13 residues. The CDR3 DNA reads as TGTGCTTGCTTCCGGCCACTCCCAGATACGCAGTATTTT. Protein sequence: CACFRPLPDTQYF.

The V and J genes are TRBV6-2 or TRBV6-3 and TRBJ2-7; D is perhaps TRBD2 (6 bases). Trimming cost V 0 bases and J 2 bases, with 14 bases left between them. The germline gives CDR1 MNHEY, CDR2 SVGEGT. The CDR3 extends over 16 amino acids. CDR3 sequence: CASSYSLSSATYEQYF. The CDR3, as DNA: TGTGCCAGCAGTTACTCGTTGTCTAGCGCTACCTACGAGCAGTACTTC.

V and J are TRBV6-5 and TRBJ1-2, with D possibly matching TRBD1 (5 bases). V was clipped by 0 bases and J by 9 bases, with 14 bases between them. Looked up from germline, CDR1 is MNHEY and CDR2 is SVGAGI. The CDR3 is made up of 14 amino acids. CDR3 protein: CASSYSRLGESYTF. The DNA for the CDR3 is TGTGCCAGCAGTTACTCGAGGTTGGGGGAAAGCTACACCTTC.

The rearrangement links TRBV27 to TRBJ1-2; 7 bases map to TRBD1. Germline V gene lookup returns CDR1 MNHEY and CDR2 SMNVEV (reference sequence). V trimming: 5 bases; J trimming: 2 bases; junction bases outside the gene matches: 14. This CDR3 is built from 17 residues. The CDR3 loop reads CASSTHRGVTPNYGYTF. In DNA form, the CDR3 reads TGTGCCAGCAGTACACACAGGGGCGTTACTCCGAACTATGGCTACACCTTC.

This rearrangement joins TRBV5-4 to TRBJ2-4; D might be TRBD2 (6 bases). This CDR3 spans 11 amino acids. Germline V gene data show CDR1 as SGHNT and CDR2 as YYREEE (reference sequence). With 9 bases removed from V and 9 bases from J, the gap between germline ends came to 13 bases. CDR3 residues: CATSSGAIQYF. CDR3 DNA sequence: TGTGCCACCTCTTCGGGAGCCATTCAGTACTTC.

V gene TRBV9 combines with J gene TRBJ2-7, with D perhaps TRBD1 (6 bases). The CDR3 covers 16 residues. Germline lookup yields CDR1 SGDLS and CDR2 YYNGEE. The germline V and J ends were trimmed by 0 bases and 2 bases, with 15 bases remaining between them. CDR3 in amino acids: CASSVDSGPGAYEQYF. CDR3 DNA: TGTGCCAGCAGCGTAGATTCGGGACCAGGGGCCTACGAGCAGTACTTC. Filled out from reference TRBV9 and TRBJ2-7, the complete variable domain reads DSGVTQTPKHLITATGQRVTLRCSPRSGDLSVYWYQQSLDQGLQFLIQYYNGEERAKGNILERFSAQQFPDLHSELNLSSLELGDSALYFCASSVDSGPGAYEQYFGPGTRLTVT.

The chain combines TRBV7-3 with TRBJ2-5, with TRBD1 matching 7 bases. V lost 5 bases to trimming and J lost 2 bases; unmatched junction nucleotides: 2. Germline lookup yields CDR1 SGHTA and CDR2 FQGTGA. This CDR3 spans 13 amino acids. The CDR3 DNA sequence: TGTGCCAGCAGCCGGGGACAGCAAGAGACCCAGTACTTC. Amino acid sequence: CASSRGQQETQYF.

This clone was observed a single time. The J gene is TRBJ1-2, the V gene TRBV5-6, with D perhaps TRBD1 (6 bases). The CDR3 is 13 amino acids. From germline, CDR1 is SGHDT and CDR2 YYEEEE. Trimming cost V 3 bases and J 7 bases, with 13 bases left between them. The CDR3 nucleotides read TGTGCCAGCAGCTCGACAGGATTCGGTGGCTACACCTTC. It encodes CASSSTGFGGYTF. Together with reference TRBV5-6 and TRBJ1-2, the CDR3 gives the full variable domain: DAGVTQSPTHLIKTRGQQVTLRCSPKSGHDTVSWYQQALGQGPQFIFQYYEEEERQRGNFPDRFSGHQFPNYSSELNVNALLLGDSALYLCASSSTGFGGYTFGSGTRLTVV.

The J gene is TRBJ1-2, the V gene TRBV5-1; 7 nucleotides match TRBD1. Germline CDR1 is SGHRS and CDR2 is YFSETQ. Trimming removed 3 bases from V and 5 bases from J; junction bases left unmatched: 7. This CDR3 has 14 amino acids. The chain's CDR3 is CASSSDRAGYGYTF. The DNA for the CDR3 is TGCGCCAGCAGCTCAGACAGGGCAGGTTATGGCTACACCTTC.

In DNA, the CDR3 is TGTGCCAGCAGCTGGGACAGAGCCCACTATGGCTACACCTTC. It translates to CASSWDRAHYGYTF. This chain uses TRBV5-5 with TRBJ1-2; 7 bases are a match to TRBD1. The CDR3 length is 14 residues. CDR1 is SGHKS, CDR2 YYEKEE, per germline (reference sequence). V trimming: 3 bases; J trimming: 3 bases; junction bases outside the gene matches: 5.

The gene calls are TRBV27 and TRBJ1-5; 7 positions match TRBD1. V lost 7 bases, J lost 4 bases, and 22 bases stayed unmatched. Germline V lookup: CDR1 MNHEY, CDR2 SMNVEV (reference sequence). The CDR3 is 19 residues long. The CDR3 DNA follows: TGTGCCAGCAATATACAGGGGTTGCGTTACCTTCTCGGGAATCAGCCCCAGCATTTT. Translating it yields CASNIQGLRYLLGNQPQHF.

The chain uses TRBV25-1 and TRBJ1-1; no clear D. The CDR3 has 14 residues. Trimming stripped 8 bases from V and 5 bases from J, with 18 bases between. In germline, CDR1 is MGHDK, CDR2 SYGVNS. The CDR3, as DNA: TGTGCCAGCCAAGGGATAGGGATTGTGACTGAAGCTTTCTTT. Amino acids: CASQGIGIVTEAFF.